A single sample is the source of the 25 T cell receptor beta chains below, sequenced in a study of T cell responses to AZD1222 COVID-19 vaccine. Assay used: immunoSEQ multiplex PCR; TCRdb lists only in-frame clones, some missing. Seen here are about 99,000 clones, around 90% observed once, and the top ten hold about 12%. Sequences were derived from peripheral blood, sampled on day 0 of AZD1222 vaccination. These TCRs come from an adult in good health.

The chain joins TRBV11-2 to TRBJ1-1; a possible D gene is TRBD1 (5 bases). This CDR3 is built from 15 residues. Deletions cut 0 bases from V and 1 base from J, with 9 bases between. Per the germline V gene, CDR1 is SGHAT and CDR2 is FQNNGV. DNA of the CDR3: TGTGCCAGCAGCTTAGAGGCAGGGCCGAACACTGAAGCTTTCTTT. Encoded protein: CASSLEAGPNTEAFF. Full variable domain (rest looked up from reference TRBV11-2 and TRBJ1-1): EAGVAQSPRYKIIEKRQSVAFWCNPISGHATLYWYQQILGQGPKLLIQFQNNGVVDDSQLPKDRFSAERLKGVDSTLKIQPAKLEDSAVYLCASSLEAGPNTEAFFGQGTRLTVV.

V gene TRBV28 combines with J gene TRBJ1-2; D gene uncertain. Trimming took off 6 bases at V and 9 bases at J, with 17 bases between the two ends. This CDR3 contains 13 residues. The germline V gene has CDR1 MDHEN and CDR2 SYDVKM. In DNA, the CDR3 is TGTGCCAGCAGCGGATCCGAGGACGGACGCTACACCTTC. Encoded protein: CASSGSEDGRYTF.

The chain employs TRBV6-6 and TRBJ2-7, with D maybe TRBD2 (5 bases). The CDR3 is made up of 14 amino acids. CDR1 is MNHNY and CDR2 is SVGAGI in the germline V gene (reference sequence). V was cut by 7 bases and J by 6 bases, with 19 bases left in between. Written as DNA, the CDR3 is TGTGCCAGCAACGAGGTCGGGAATTCGGCCGAGCAGTACTTC. Its protein product is CASNEVGNSAEQYF.

The rearrangement links TRBV7-2 to TRBJ1-1; D is possibly TRBD1 (5 bases). Trimming pared 5 bases from V and 5 bases from J, leaving 9 bases between. The CDR3 consists of 12 residues. Germline loops: CDR1 SGHTA, CDR2 FQGNSA. CDR3 DNA: TGTGCCAGCAGCCCCGGGACGACTGAAGCTTTCTTT. It encodes CASSPGTTEAFF.

The chain recombines TRBV25-1 with TRBJ1-3; D is perhaps TRBD1 (6 bases). Per germline, CDR1 MGHDK and CDR2 SYGVNS. V lost 1 base and J 0 bases, leaving 10 bases between the germline ends. The CDR3 is 16 residues long. The CDR3 reads CASSEWGGDSGNTIYF. CDR3 DNA sequence: TGTGCCAGCAGTGAATGGGGGGGCGACTCTGGAAACACCATATATTTT.

This chain links TRBV11-2 with TRBJ1-2; D may be TRBD1 (6 bases). There are 13 residues in the CDR3. Trimming removed 5 bases from V and 9 bases from J, with 16 bases in between. Germline V gene lookup returns CDR1 SGHAT and CDR2 FQNNGV. CDR3 coding DNA: TGTGCCAGCAGCCCTTATCCACAGGGCAGCTACACCTTC. This codes for CASSPYPQGSYTF.

V and J are TRBV30 and TRBJ2-7; tentative D call: TRBD1 (6 bases). With 3 bases removed from V and 7 bases from J, the gap between germline ends came to 19 bases. CDR1 GTSNPN and CDR2 SVGIG come from the germline V gene (reference sequence). The CDR3 has 14 amino acids. CDR3 DNA sequence: TGTGCCTGGAGCCTCCTCGGACAGTCTACTGAGCAGTACTTC. Translation gives CAWSLLGQSTEQYF.

The chain has TRBV27 and TRBJ1-2; TRBD1 is a possible D gene (6 bases). CDR1 is MNHEY and CDR2 is SMNVEV in the germline V gene (reference sequence). The CDR3 has 17 amino acids. Trimming stripped 1 base from V and 0 bases from J, with 15 bases between. The CDR3 spells CASSLYSIRGPNYGYTF. CDR3 DNA: TGTGCCAGCAGTTTATATTCTATCAGGGGACCTAACTATGGCTACACCTTC.

The V gene is TRBV19, the J gene TRBJ2-3, with D possibly TRBD2 on 5 matching bases. Deletions cut 6 bases from V and 0 bases from J, with 10 bases between. CDR1 LNHDA and CDR2 SQIVND come from the germline V gene (reference sequence). CDR3 length: 14 amino acids. In nucleotides, the CDR3 is TGTGCCAGTAGGAGGACTTATAGCACAGATACGCAGTATTTT. It translates to CASRRTYSTDTQYF.

The sample holds one count of this clone. The V gene is TRBV28, the J gene TRBJ1-4; no reliable D call. Trimming shortened V by 5 bases and J by 8 bases, and 12 bases separated the two germline ends. The CDR3 spans 13 residues. Germline lookup yields CDR1 MDHEN and CDR2 SYDVKM. The CDR3: CASSPPGQEKLFF. CDR3 DNA: TGTGCCAGCAGTCCTCCGGGCCAAGAAAAACTGTTTTTT.

The gene calls are TRBV10-3 and TRBJ2-7; 8 nucleotides agree with TRBD1. Germline V gene data show CDR1 as ENHRY and CDR2 as SYGVKD. The CDR3 is made up of 14 amino acids. The J segment lost 7 bases and the V segment lost 4 bases, leaving 9 bases of the junction unmatched. For the CDR3, the DNA is TGTGCCATCAGTGGACAGGGGAAGATGGGAGAGCAGTACTTC. Protein: CAISGQGKMGEQYF.

The genes are TRBV20-1 and TRBJ1-2; D call uncertain. Germline-derived CDR1 and CDR2 are DFQATT and SNEGSKA (reference sequence). Trimming took 3 bases from V and 0 from J, leaving 14 bases between them. CDR3 length equals 15 residues. CDR3 region: CSASSGKLANYGYTF. The CDR3 DNA sequence: TGCAGTGCTAGTAGTGGGAAACTTGCTAACTATGGCTACACCTTC.

V usage is TRBV4-2 and J usage is TRBJ2-5, with 7 bases that match TRBD2. The CDR3 extends over 17 amino acids. The V gene's germline CDR1 is LGHNA and CDR2 YNFKEQ. The trim removed 0 bases at V and 4 bases at J, leaving 11 bases unmatched. The CDR3 sequence is CASSQDQAGDFVETQYF. DNA of the CDR3: TGTGCCAGCAGCCAAGATCAGGCGGGAGATTTCGTAGAGACCCAGTACTTC.

This rearrangement joins TRBV6-1 to TRBJ1-5; D gene unclear. CDR1 and CDR2 from the germline V gene are MNHNS and SASEGT. This CDR3 contains 13 residues. V lost 3 bases and J 5 bases, leaving 8 bases between the germline ends. This chain's CDR3 is CASSDIRDQPQHF. The CDR3 coding sequence is TGTGCCAGCAGTGACATCCGGGATCAGCCCCAGCATTTT.

This clone was detected only once. The V and J genes are TRBV19 and TRBJ2-3; 13 bases are a match to TRBD2. The CDR3 totals 14 residues. The V segment lost 6 bases and the J segment 5 bases; nucleotides outside the gene matches: 2. CDR1 LNHDA and CDR2 SQIVND come from the germline V gene (reference sequence). CDR3 amino acids: CASRTSGGIDTQYF. The CDR3 region has the DNA TGTGCCAGTAGGACTAGCGGGGGGATAGATACGCAGTATTTT.

Only a few counts were recorded for this clone. This chain uses TRBV6-2 or TRBV6-3 with TRBJ1-4; 9 bases match TRBD1. Germline CDR1 MNHEY, CDR2 SVGEGT. The V segment lost 5 bases and the J segment 7 bases; nucleotides outside the gene matches: 2. This CDR3 is built from 13 residues. The CDR3 DNA sequence: TGTGCCAGCAGTAGGACAGGGGTTGAAAAACTGTTTTTT. It is translated as CASSRTGVEKLFF.

The chain is built from TRBV6-1 and TRBJ2-5; 9 nucleotides match TRBD2. Trimming took 8 bases from V and 5 from J; bases not matched to a gene: 12. Germline V gene sequence: CDR1 MNHNS, CDR2 SASEGT. This CDR3 contains 15 residues. CDR3 nucleotide sequence: TGTGCCAGCGGTGGTAGGCGGGGGGGCGATGAGACCCAGTACTTC. Translated: CASGGRRGGDETQYF.

The rearrangement uses TRBV5-4 and TRBJ1-6; TRBD1 matches at 7 bases. Germline values: CDR1 SGHNT, CDR2 YYREEE (reference sequence). V trimming: 4 bases; J trimming: 9 bases; junction bases outside the gene matches: 16. This CDR3 has 17 amino acids. CDR3 sequence (DNA): TGTGCCAGCAGCCCGGGGACACTTCAGGGGGGAGCTTCACCCCTCCACTTT. It is translated as CASSPGTLQGGASPLHF.

J is TRBJ2-4 and V is TRBV5-1, with 9 bases identical to TRBD1. The V gene end was trimmed by 4 bases and the J gene end by 7 bases; junction bases not matched to a gene: 3. The V gene's germline CDR1 is SGHRS and CDR2 YFSETQ. CDR3 length: 13 residues. Here the CDR3 DNA reads TGCGCCAGCAGCACCGGACAGGGGAACATTCAGTACTTC. Translating gives CASSTGQGNIQYF.

The chain recombines TRBV10-2 with TRBJ1-5; D might be TRBD1 (6 bases). V was cut by 2 bases and J by 0 bases, with 8 bases left in between. Germline V gives CDR1 WSHSY, CDR2 SAAADI. The CDR3 is 15 amino acids. This CDR3 reads CASSEGQNSNQPQHF. In DNA, the CDR3 is TGCGCCAGCAGTGAGGGACAGAATAGCAATCAGCCCCAGCATTTT.

The chain uses TRBV4-1 and TRBJ1-1; 7 positions match TRBD1. Trimming cost V 4 bases and J 1 base; bases outside gene matches: 0. The CDR3 is 13 amino acids. Germline loops: CDR1 MGHRA, CDR2 YSYEKL. DNA for the CDR3: TGCGCCAGCAGCCGGACAGGGAACACTGAAGCTTTCTTT. Translation: CASSRTGNTEAFF.

This clone was picked up one time. This chain links TRBV2 with TRBJ2-1; 11 bases map to TRBD2. Germline-derived CDR1 and CDR2 are SNHLY and FYNNEI. The CDR3 totals 16 residues. V lost 6 bases, J lost 7 bases, and 11 bases stayed unmatched. For the CDR3, the DNA is TGTGCCAGCAGCCTAGGGTCTAGCGGGGGGTTAAATGAGCAGTTCTTC. Protein product: CASSLGSSGGLNEQFF. Combining the CDR3 with reference TRBV2 and TRBJ2-1 gives the whole variable domain EPEVTQTPSHQVTQMGQEVILRCVPISNHLYFYWYRQILGQKVEFLVSFYNNEISEKSEIFDDQFSVERPDGSNFTLKIRSTKLEDSAMYFCASSLGSSGGLNEQFFGPGTRLTVL.

Details on this clone: Other DNA sequences in the same sample also yield this CDR3. The chain couples TRBV7-2 to TRBJ1-6; D is uncertain. Trimming removed 1 base from V and 3 bases from J, with 4 bases in between. The CDR3 consists of 14 residues. The germline V gene has CDR1 SGHTA and CDR2 FQGNSA. The chain's CDR3 is CASSLGSYNSPLHF. The CDR3 bases are TGTGCCAGCAGCTTAGGGAGCTATAATTCACCCCTCCACTTT.

The CDR3 sequence: CASSRQPGGYTF. The CDR3 nucleotides read TGTGCCAGTAGTAGACAACCGGGGGGCTACACCTTC. This chain connects TRBV19 to TRBJ1-2; D gene ambiguous. Between the trimmed V and J ends, which lost 4 bases and 8 bases, there was a span of 11 bases. CDR1 is LNHDA and CDR2 is SQIVND in the germline V gene (reference sequence). This CDR3 spans 12 amino acids. The full variable domain, in which reference TRBV19 and TRBJ1-2 provide the parts outside the CDR3, is DGGITQSPKYLFRKEGQNVTLSCEQNLNHDAMYWYRQDPGQGLRLIYYSQIVNDFQKGDIAEGYSVSREKKESFPLTVTSAQKNPTAFYLCASSRQPGGYTFGSGTRLTVV.

This rearrangement joins TRBV5-5 to TRBJ2-3, with a weak D call TRBD1 (7 bases). This CDR3 has 16 residues. Per germline, CDR1 SGHKS and CDR2 YYEKEE (reference sequence). V lost 4 bases and J lost 5, with 20 bases in between. CDR3 region: CASSPVRAGGKDTQYF. The CDR3 nucleotides are TGTGCCAGCAGCCCAGTTCGGGCAGGGGGGAAAGATACGCAGTATTTT.